The 27 T cell receptor beta chains below come from one sample, sequenced in a study of T cells in Graves' hyperthyroidism and ophthalmopathy. The investigators amplified TCR beta CDR3 regions from RNA transcripts. HTBI primers were employed in a first-round RT-PCR of the TCR CDR3. TCRdb re-called the multiplex PCR reads with MiXCR, one entry per CDR3 protein. The table has around 540,000 distinct CDR3 sequences, about 16% seen once. Sequencing input: blood. Receptors originate from a woman aged 25 to 39 with Graves' ophthalmopathy.

The chain uses TRBV28 and TRBJ1-1; 8 bases are a match to TRBD1. The germline V gene has CDR1 MDHEN and CDR2 SYDVKM. CDR3 length: 13 residues. V lost 6 bases, J lost 4 bases, and 4 bases stayed unmatched. Written as DNA, the CDR3 is TGTGCCAGCAGGCTACAGGGGGGCACTGAAGCTTTCTTT. Its protein product is CASRLQGGTEAFF.

This clonotype was found a few times. V usage is TRBV28 and J usage is TRBJ2-7; unclear D gene. The CDR3 is 12 residues long. CDR1 MDHEN and CDR2 SYDVKM come from the germline V gene. V lost 2 bases, J lost 2 bases, and 4 bases lay in between. The CDR3 reads CASSLKAYEQYF. The CDR3 bases are TGTGCCAGCAGTTTAAAGGCCTACGAGCAGTACTTC.

Turning to this clonotype: This sequence may be a read error, since a much larger clone differs from it by one base. Likely a read error: the CDR3 ends without its conserved phenylalanine or tryptophan. J is TRBJ2-7 and V is TRBV20-1; TRBD2 agrees at 9 bases. Germline V gene sequence: CDR1 DFQATT, CDR2 SNEGSKA (reference sequence). V lost 3 bases to trimming and J lost 4 bases; unmatched junction nucleotides: 7. The length of the CDR3 is 14 residues. The CDR3, as DNA: TGCAGTGCTAGGTTAGGGACTAGCAAGTACGAGCAGTACCTC. This sequence encodes CSARLGTSKYEQYL.

The sample holds many counts of this clonotype. The genes are TRBV30 and TRBJ2-7; D remains unclear. The CDR3 has 14 residues. Looked up from germline, CDR1 is GTSNPN and CDR2 is SVGIG (reference sequence). V gave up 3 bases and J gave up 4 bases, with 16 bases separating them. The CDR3 here is CAWSHWDLVYEQYF. CDR3 sequence (DNA): TGTGCCTGGAGCCACTGGGATTTAGTATACGAGCAGTACTTC. The full variable domain, with the rest looked up from reference TRBV30 and TRBJ2-7, is SQTIHQWPATLVQPVGSPLSLECTVEGTSNPNLYWYRQAAGRGLQLLFYSVGIGQISSEVPQNLSASRPQDRQFILSSKKLLLSDSGFYLCAWSHWDLVYEQYFGPGTRLTVT.

This clonotype was detected a few times. Here the CDR3 reads CASSSGRKGGQPQHF. The CDR3 DNA is TGTGCCAGCAGTTCGGGACGAAAGGGGGGACAGCCCCAGCATTTT. This chain connects TRBV6-2 or TRBV6-3 to TRBJ1-5; tentatively, D is TRBD1 (6 bases). CDR3 length equals 15 residues. V was clipped by 4 bases and J by 7 bases, with 17 bases between them. The germline CDR1 and CDR2 sequences are MNHEY and SVGEGT.

This clonotype was detected many times. The CDR3 reads CASSPRLENNEQFF. Here the CDR3 DNA reads TGTGCCAGCTCACCACGGCTGGAAAACAATGAGCAGTTCTTC. The chain combines TRBV18 with TRBJ2-1; D unclear. CDR1 and CDR2 from the germline V gene are KGHSH and LQKENI. V lost 1 base and J 5 bases, leaving 9 bases between the germline ends. This CDR3 has 14 amino acids.

The chain carries TRBV6-1 and TRBJ2-3; TRBD2 aligns across 14 bases. This CDR3 has 15 amino acids. V was clipped by 6 bases and J by 4 bases; unmatched bases: 3. Germline V gives CDR1 MNHNS, CDR2 SASEGT. The CDR3 here is CASRGGLAGADTQYF. DNA for the CDR3: TGTGCCAGCAGGGGGGGACTAGCGGGGGCAGATACGCAGTATTTT.

This clonotype was detected ten times or more. The CDR3 DNA reads TGTGCCAGCTCACCCGAAATGAACATTCAGTACTTC. Its translation: CASSPEMNIQYF. This chain uses TRBV18 with TRBJ2-4, with D uncertain. The germline V gene has CDR1 KGHSH and CDR2 LQKENI. Deletions cut 3 bases from V and 7 bases from J, with 7 bases between. CDR3 size: 12 residues.

This clonotype was observed many times. This sequence joins TRBV27 and TRBJ1-1; TRBD1 is a possible D gene (5 bases). CDR1 and CDR2 from the germline V gene are MNHEY and SMNVEV (reference sequence). The CDR3 has 14 residues. The germline V and J ends were trimmed by 2 bases and 4 bases, with 11 bases remaining between them. CDR3: CASSLRDLGTEAFF. The CDR3 nucleotides read TGTGCCAGCAGTTTAAGGGACTTGGGCACTGAAGCTTTCTTT.

The chain employs TRBV5-1 and TRBJ1-5; D unresolved. V shed 0 bases and J shed 2 bases, with 12 bases lying between them. The CDR3 totals 16 residues. Germline V gene lookup returns CDR1 SGHRS and CDR2 YFSETQ. The DNA of the CDR3 is TGCGCCAGCAGCTTGGCGGAGTTTCGTGGCAATCAGCCCCAGCATTTT. It translates to CASSLAEFRGNQPQHF. Using reference TRBV5-1 and TRBJ1-5 for the parts outside the CDR3, the full variable domain is KAGVTQTPRYLIKTRGQQVTLSCSPISGHRSVSWYQQTPGQGLQFLFEYFSETQRNKGNFPGRFSGRQFSNSRSEMNVSTLELGDSALYLCASSLAEFRGNQPQHFGDGTRLSIL.

This chain joins TRBV7-7 and TRBJ1-3; the D gene is possibly TRBD1 (5 bases). This CDR3 has 16 amino acids. Germline V lookup: CDR1 SSHAT, CDR2 FNYEAQ (reference sequence). Trimming removed 3 bases at V and 0 bases at J, with 12 bases between. CDR3 coding DNA: TGTGCCAGCAGCTTGGGGACTCCGAGCTCTGGAAACACCATATATTTT. Protein product: CASSLGTPSSGNTIYF. The variable domain in full, completed from reference TRBV7-7 and TRBJ1-3, reads GAGVSQSPRYKVTKRGQDVTLRCDPISSHATLYWYQQALGQGPEFLTYFNYEAQPDKSGLPSDRFSAERPEGSISTLTIQRTEQRDSAMYRCASSLGTPSSGNTIYFGEGSWLTVV.

The table lists this clonotype with many counts. The chain is built from TRBV18 and TRBJ2-1; the match to TRBD2 covers 7 bases. J gave up 5 bases and V 6 bases, and 10 bases lay outside the gene matches. The CDR3 has 15 amino acids. Germline-derived CDR1 and CDR2 are KGHSH and LQKENI. CDR3 nucleotide sequence: TGTGCCAGCTCTCGGTTTCTGGCGGGGGACAATGAGCAGTTCTTC. Its translation: CASSRFLAGDNEQFF.

The chain links TRBV7-2 to TRBJ2-4, with TRBD1 identical over 7 bases. CDR1 is SGHTA and CDR2 is FQGNSA in the germline V gene. Trimming cost V 8 bases and J 6 bases; bases outside gene matches: 13. The CDR3 totals 15 residues. Here the CDR3 reads CASGLGASGGNIQYF. DNA for the CDR3: TGTGCCAGCGGCCTAGGGGCTTCAGGGGGAAACATTCAGTACTTC.

In its sample, this clonotype was seen a few times. The chain links TRBV6-1 to TRBJ2-1; D is unclear. The V gene lost 6 bases and the J gene lost 2 bases, with 14 bases spanning the gap. There are 15 residues in the CDR3. Germline CDR1 reads MNHNS; CDR2 reads SASEGT. As DNA, the CDR3 is TGTGCCAGCAGCCGCACTACCTCCACCTACAATGAGCAGTTCTTC. Protein product: CASSRTTSTYNEQFF.

This clonotype was observed many times. This sequence joins TRBV7-2 and TRBJ2-5, with 10 nucleotides matching TRBD2. The CDR3 length is 18 residues. V was pared by 3 bases and J by 5 bases, with 15 bases of the junction left unmatched. Germline values: CDR1 SGHTA, CDR2 FQGNSA. Here the CDR3 DNA reads TGTGCCAGCAGCTTGGCGGGAGTTGATAGCGGGGGGTGGGAGACCCAGTACTTC. Its translation is CASSLAGVDSGGWETQYF. Drawing the rest from reference TRBV7-2 and TRBJ2-5, the complete variable domain is GAGVSQSPSNKVTEKGKDVELRCDPISGHTALYWYRQSLGQGLEFLIYFQGNSAPDKSGLPSDRFSAERTGGSVSTLTIQRTQQEDSAVYLCASSLAGVDSGGWETQYFGPGTRLLVL.

This clonotype appeared a few times. The rearrangement joins TRBV19 to TRBJ2-7; D gene uncertain. The germline V gene has CDR1 LNHDA and CDR2 SQIVND (reference sequence). The V end lost 6 bases, the J end lost 6 bases, and 18 bases lay between the germline ends. The CDR3 runs to 14 residues. The chain's CDR3 is CASRTVGNMGEQYF. In nucleotides, the CDR3 is TGTGCCAGTAGAACAGTAGGGAATATGGGCGAGCAGTACTTC.

This clonotype appeared a few times. The chain combines TRBV19 with TRBJ2-3; D gene uncertain. The CDR3 sequence is 12 residues long. Germline V gene sequence: CDR1 LNHDA, CDR2 SQIVND (reference sequence). V was shortened by 5 bases and J by 4 bases, with 7 bases between the two germline ends. CDR3 sequence (DNA): TGTGCCAGTAGTCCGATCGCAGATACGCAGTATTTT. It is translated as CASSPIADTQYF.

The chain employs TRBV28 and TRBJ2-2; TRBD1 agrees at 9 bases. J lost 6 bases, V lost 7 bases, and 3 bases had no gene match. The CDR3 has 13 amino acids. Germline V gene sequence: CDR1 MDHEN, CDR2 SYDVKM. CDR3 nucleotides: TGTGCCAGCATTACAGGGGGCTCCGGGGAGCTGTTTTTT. The encoded protein is CASITGGSGELFF. The whole variable domain, remainder taken from reference TRBV28 and TRBJ2-2, is DVKVTQSSRYLVKRTGEKVFLECVQDMDHENMFWYRQDPGLGLRLIYFSYDVKMKEKGDIPEGYSVSREKKERFSLILESASTNQTSMYLCASITGGSGELFFGEGSRLTVL.

This clonotype appeared many times. The CDR3 bases are TGTGCCAGCAGTTTTCTGGACAGGGCCTACAATGAGCAGTTCTTC. This gives the protein CASSFLDRAYNEQFF. The chain joins TRBV27 to TRBJ2-1; TRBD1 matches 8 bases. The CDR3 extends over 15 amino acids. Per germline, CDR1 MNHEY and CDR2 SMNVEV (reference sequence). V was pared by 3 bases and J by 2 bases, with 3 bases of the junction left unmatched.

This clonotype was picked up a small number of times. This chain links TRBV12-5 with TRBJ2-4, with a tentative D call TRBD1 (8 bases). The CDR3 consists of 14 residues. V lost 7 bases and J lost 6, with 16 bases in between. Germline CDR1 and CDR2: LGHNT and FRNRAP. CDR3 coding DNA: TGTGCTAGTGAAGCGGGACAGGCCCCAAACATTCAGTACTTC. It specifies CASEAGQAPNIQYF.

This chain joins TRBV2 and TRBJ2-1, with 7 bases aligning to TRBD2. CDR1 and CDR2 (germline): SNHLY, FYNNEI. The CDR3 has 16 amino acids. The J segment lost 3 bases and the V segment lost 8 bases, leaving 13 bases of the junction unmatched. The CDR3 here is CASGELASSFYNEQFF. CDR3 in DNA: TGTGCCAGCGGGGAACTAGCGAGCTCCTTCTACAATGAGCAGTTCTTC.

There are a few counts of this clonotype. This chain connects TRBV5-1 to TRBJ1-1; D unresolved. Germline V gene lookup returns CDR1 SGHRS and CDR2 YFSETQ. The length of the CDR3 is 13 residues. Trimming removed 6 bases at V and 1 base at J, with 10 bases between. The CDR3 is CASNRQANTEAFF. The CDR3 DNA is TGCGCCAGCAACCGACAAGCGAACACTGAAGCTTTCTTT.

This clonotype was recorded many times. The V call is TRBV20-1, the J call TRBJ2-5; the match to TRBD1 covers 9 bases. Germline V gene lookup returns CDR1 DFQATT and CDR2 SNEGSKA (reference sequence). The CDR3 loop spans 12 amino acids. J was trimmed by 5 bases and V by 7 bases; bases with no gene match: 5. CDR3 DNA: TGCAGTGTTCCACAGGGGGCGGAGACCCAGTACTTC. The encoded protein is CSVPQGAETQYF.

This chain joins TRBV7-2 and TRBJ2-7; the D gene is possibly TRBD2 (6 bases). This CDR3 comprises 13 residues. Between the trimmed V and J ends, which lost 5 bases and 5 bases, there was a span of 13 bases. From germline, CDR1 is SGHTA and CDR2 FQGNSA. The CDR3 DNA reads TGTGCCAGCAGCCCTGGGACTGACCACGAGCAGTACTTC. It specifies CASSPGTDHEQYF.

This clonotype has a count of ten or more. The chain employs TRBV3-1 and TRBJ1-6, with 7 bases aligning to TRBD1. The CDR3 length is 14 residues. In germline, CDR1 is LGHDT, CDR2 YNNKEL (reference sequence). The junction had 1 base not matched to a gene; V was cut back by 1 base and J by 7 bases. The CDR3 spells CASSQGQGNSPLHF. The CDR3, as DNA: TGTGCCAGCAGCCAAGGACAGGGCAATTCACCCCTCCACTTT.

In its sample, this clonotype was seen a few times. J is TRBJ2-7 and V is TRBV28, with D perhaps TRBD1 (6 bases). Germline lookup yields CDR1 MDHEN and CDR2 SYDVKM. The V and J ends lost 5 bases and 3 bases respectively, with 14 bases between them. This CDR3 spans 14 amino acids. CDR3 protein: CASSKRDTYYEQYF. The CDR3 nucleotides read TGTGCCAGCAGTAAAAGGGACACCTACTACGAGCAGTACTTC.

The chain has TRBV7-9 and TRBJ2-3; D call uncertain. The CDR3 has 15 residues. Trimming left V 0 bases short and J 3 bases short, with 10 bases between. CDR1 SEHNR and CDR2 FQNEAQ come from the germline V gene (reference sequence). CDR3 coding DNA: TGTGCCAGCAGCTTAGCAACGGGCTTGACAGATACGCAGTATTTT. Its protein product is CASSLATGLTDTQYF. The full variable domain, with the rest looked up from reference TRBV7-9 and TRBJ2-3, is DTGVSQNPRHKITKRGQNVTFRCDPISEHNRLYWYRQTLGQGPEFLTYFQNEAQLEKSRLLSDRFSAERPKGSFSTLEIQRTEQGDSAMYLCASSLATGLTDTQYFGPGTRLTVL.